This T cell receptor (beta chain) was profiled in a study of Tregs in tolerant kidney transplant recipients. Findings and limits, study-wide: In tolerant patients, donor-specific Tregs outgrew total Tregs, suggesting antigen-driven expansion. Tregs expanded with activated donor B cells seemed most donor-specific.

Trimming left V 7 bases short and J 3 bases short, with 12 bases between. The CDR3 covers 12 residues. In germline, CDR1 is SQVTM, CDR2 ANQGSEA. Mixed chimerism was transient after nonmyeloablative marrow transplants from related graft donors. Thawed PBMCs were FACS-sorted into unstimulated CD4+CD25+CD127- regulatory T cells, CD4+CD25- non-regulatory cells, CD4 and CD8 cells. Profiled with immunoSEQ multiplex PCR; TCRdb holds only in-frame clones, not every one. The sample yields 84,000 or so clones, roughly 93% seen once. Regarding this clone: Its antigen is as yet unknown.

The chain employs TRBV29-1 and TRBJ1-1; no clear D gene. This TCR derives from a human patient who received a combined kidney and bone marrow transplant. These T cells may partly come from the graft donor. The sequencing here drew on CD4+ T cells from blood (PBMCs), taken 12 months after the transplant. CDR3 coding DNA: TGCAGCGGCGGCGAGGGCGACACTGAAGCTTTCTTT. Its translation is CSGGEGDTEAFF.